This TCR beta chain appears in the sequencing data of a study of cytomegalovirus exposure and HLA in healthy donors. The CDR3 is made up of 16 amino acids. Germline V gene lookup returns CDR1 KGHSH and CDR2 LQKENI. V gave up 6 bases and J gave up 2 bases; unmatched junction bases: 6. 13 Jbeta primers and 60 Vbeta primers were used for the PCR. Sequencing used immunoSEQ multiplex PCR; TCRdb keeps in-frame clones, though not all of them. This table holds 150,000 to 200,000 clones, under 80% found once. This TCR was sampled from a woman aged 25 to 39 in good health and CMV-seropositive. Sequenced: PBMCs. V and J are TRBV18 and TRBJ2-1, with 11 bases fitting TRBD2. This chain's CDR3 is CASSRTSGGPYNEQFF. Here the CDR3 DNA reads TGTGCCAGCTCGAGAACTAGCGGGGGCCCCTACAATGAGCAGTTCTTC. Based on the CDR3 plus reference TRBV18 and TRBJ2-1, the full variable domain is NAGVMQNPRHLVRRRGQEARLRCSPMKGHSHVYWYRQLPEEGLKFMVYLQKENIIDESGMPKERFSAEFPKEGPSILRIQQVVRGDSAAYFCASSRTSGGPYNEQFFGPGTRLTVL.